This TCR beta chain was recovered during a study of cytomegalovirus exposure and HLA in healthy donors. About the study: There were tens of millions of unique TCRs (from HLA-typed donors) in an early data release. General study points: Later analysis identified a missense DCLRE1C variant that was linked to TCR beta V- and J-gene trimming. It emerged from a later analysis that several of the most significant clusters appeared to be linked to common viral pathogens.

Researchers ran the PCR with 60 Vbeta and 13 Jbeta primers. Profiling relied on immunoSEQ multiplex PCR, and the TCRdb table lists in-frame clones only, not all of them. Among around 140,000 clones listed, roughly 9% were seen once. V lost 7 bases, J lost 10 bases, and 11 bases stayed unmatched. Germline V CDR1 and CDR2: SNHLY, FYNNEI. This CDR3 is built from 14 residues. This clone has more than one count but fewer than ten. Its target is not known. The receptor comes from a woman aged 40 to 49 in good health and CMV-seropositive. Input material: PBMCs. The chain combines TRBV2 with TRBJ2-1, with 9 nucleotides matching TRBD2. DNA for the CDR3: TGTGCCAGCACCCTAGCGGGGTCCTATGGGGAGCAGTTCTTC. As protein: CASTLAGSYGEQFF. The full variable domain, in which reference TRBV2 and TRBJ2-1 provide the parts outside the CDR3, is EPEVTQTPSHQVTQMGQEVILRCVPISNHLYFYWYRQILGQKVEFLVSFYNNEISEKSEIFDDQFSVERPDGSNFTLKIRSTKLEDSAMYFCASTLAGSYGEQFFGPGTRLTVL.